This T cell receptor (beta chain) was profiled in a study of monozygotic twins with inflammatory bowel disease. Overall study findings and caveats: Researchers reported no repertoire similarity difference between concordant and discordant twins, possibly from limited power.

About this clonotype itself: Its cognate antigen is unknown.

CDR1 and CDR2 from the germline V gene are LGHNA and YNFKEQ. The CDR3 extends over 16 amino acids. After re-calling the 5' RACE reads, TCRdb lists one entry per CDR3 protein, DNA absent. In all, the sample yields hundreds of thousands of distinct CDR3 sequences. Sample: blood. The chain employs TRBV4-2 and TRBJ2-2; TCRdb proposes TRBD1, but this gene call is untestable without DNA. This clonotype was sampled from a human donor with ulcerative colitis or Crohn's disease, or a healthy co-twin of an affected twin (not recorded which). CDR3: CASSYFSGDQTGELFF.